This TCR beta chain originates from a study of T cell changes during pregnancy in multiple sclerosis. Only in-frame clones appear in the TCRdb table, and some are missing; sequencing was by immunoSEQ multiplex PCR. The table records fewer than 60,000 clones, more than 85% of them present only once. Trimming at V came to 6 bases and at J to 6 bases, leaving 7 bases not matched to a gene. This CDR3 comprises 15 residues. Germline CDR1 and CDR2: SEHNR and FQNEAQ (reference sequence). The chain links TRBV7-9 to TRBJ2-3; 12 bases align to TRBD2. This clonotype originated in a female donor in good health, enrolled as a control in a pregnancy study. The material sequenced was peripheral blood, taken after pregnancy. In nucleotides, the CDR3 is TGTGCCAGCAGGCCCCTAGCGGGAGGGCGGGATACGCAGTATTTT. Its translation: CASRPLAGGRDTQYF.